A single sample is the source of the 7 T cell receptor beta chains below, sequenced in a study of T cell responses to AZD1222 COVID-19 vaccine. The assay was immunoSEQ multiplex PCR, and TCRdb's table has in-frame clones only and misses some. Here the sample spans approximately 50,000 clones, approximately 89% being singletons. Sequenced here: peripheral blood, sampled on day 0 of AZD1222 vaccination. These receptors all come from an adult in good health.

V usage is TRBV10-1 and J usage is TRBJ2-7, with 9 bases matching TRBD2. V dropped 4 bases and J dropped 3; count of bases not matched to a gene: 4. CDR3 length: 14 residues. Germline V gene sequence: CDR1 WNHNN, CDR2 SYGVQD (reference sequence). The CDR3 is CASSGLREGYEQYF. In nucleotides, the CDR3 is TGCGCCAGCAGTGGGTTGCGGGAGGGCTACGAGCAGTACTTC.

V is TRBV2 and J is TRBJ2-3; no firm D call. CDR1 and CDR2 (germline): SNHLY, FYNNEI. The germline V and J ends were trimmed by 6 bases and 2 bases, with 15 bases remaining between them. This CDR3 comprises 15 residues. CDR3: CASRLLAVTTDTQYF. The CDR3 DNA is TGTGCCAGCAGATTGTTGGCAGTTACCACAGATACGCAGTATTTT.

The rearrangement uses TRBV29-1 and TRBJ2-5; 10 bases agree with TRBD1. This CDR3 contains 14 residues. Germline-derived CDR1 and CDR2 are SQVTM and ANQGSEA. After removal of 4 bases from V and 4 bases from J, the junction contained 6 bases not matched to a gene. The CDR3 reads CSVGGGQGLETQYF. The CDR3 DNA is TGCAGCGTTGGAGGGGGACAGGGGTTAGAGACCCAGTACTTC.

The chain combines TRBV19 with TRBJ1-1; 8 nucleotides line up with TRBD1. The J segment lost 2 bases and the V segment lost 6 bases, leaving 2 bases of the junction unmatched. Germline V gives CDR1 LNHDA, CDR2 SQIVND (reference sequence). The CDR3 totals 13 residues. CDR3 in DNA: TGTGCCAGTAGGGACAGGGAAAACACTGAAGCTTTCTTT. It specifies CASRDRENTEAFF.

This chain links TRBV27 with TRBJ1-1; a weak D match, TRBD1 (5 bases). V dropped 6 bases and J dropped 1 base, with 12 bases sitting between them. From germline, CDR1 is MNHEY and CDR2 SMNVEV (reference sequence). This CDR3 is 14 amino acids long. CDR3 sequence reads: CASSYRGQNTEAFF. Here the CDR3 DNA reads TGTGCCAGCAGCTACCGAGGACAGAACACTGAAGCTTTCTTT.

The chain is built from TRBV11-2 and TRBJ2-3; TRBD1 matches at 9 bases. Germline-derived CDR1 and CDR2 are SGHAT and FQNNGV. V lost 5 bases, J lost 3 bases, and 15 bases stayed unmatched. The CDR3 contains 18 residues. This CDR3 is CASSQRQGGIGQTDTQYF. CDR3 nucleotide sequence: TGTGCCAGCAGCCAGAGACAGGGGGGGATCGGACAGACAGATACGCAGTATTTT. Variable domain in full (rest from reference TRBV11-2 and TRBJ2-3): EAGVAQSPRYKIIEKRQSVAFWCNPISGHATLYWYQQILGQGPKLLIQFQNNGVVDDSQLPKDRFSAERLKGVDSTLKIQPAKLEDSAVYLCASSQRQGGIGQTDTQYFGPGTRLTVL.

This clone is a singleton in its sample. The chain carries TRBV21-1 and TRBJ1-2. TRBV21-1 is marked as a pseudogene. The CDR3 is made up of 16 amino acids. The CDR3 region has the DNA TGTGCCAGCAGCAAAAGGGGGGGAAGGGTGAACTATGGCTACACCTTC. Its protein is CASSKRGGRVNYGYTF.